These 20 T cell receptor beta chains originate from one sample sequenced in a study of human T cells and chemical hapten exposure. TCRdb re-called the RACE reads through MiXCR, storing one row per CDR3 protein. Counted here are approximately 340,000 distinct CDR3 sequences, around 7% occurring once; the ten biggest clones make up roughly 8%. Indicated time point: patch test 1, 2 weeks after DPC sensitization. Regarding treatment: therapeutic diphenylcyclopropenone sensitization with weekly scalp DPC. This material consisted of whole blood, taken in connection with sensitization to the hapten diphenylcyclopropenone (DPC). These TCRs come from a young woman with alopecia areata. Some clones in this sample may be carry-over from other donors' samples.

V gene TRBV5-1 combines with J gene TRBJ1-1, with D unclear. V lost 0 bases and J lost 8, with 11 bases in between. The V gene's germline CDR1 is SGHRS and CDR2 YFSETQ. The CDR3 has 13 amino acids. The CDR3 DNA follows: TGCGCCAGCAGCTTGGAGGGCTCCAGGGAAGCTTTCTTT. As protein: CASSLEGSREAFF.

This sequence joins TRBV7-8 and TRBJ2-5; D is unclear. Germline CDR1 SGHVS, CDR2 FQNEAQ. CDR3 length equals 16 residues. V was cut by 6 bases and J by 0 bases, with 17 bases left in between. CDR3 loop: CASSAYRVGYQETQYF. The CDR3 nucleotides are TGTGCCAGCAGTGCCTATCGCGTGGGGTACCAAGAGACCCAGTACTTC.

The chain couples TRBV11-2 to TRBJ2-5, with TRBD1 matching 7 bases. With V trimmed by 5 bases and J by 2 bases, 8 bases remained unmatched. Germline values: CDR1 SGHAT, CDR2 FQNNGV. The CDR3 contains 15 residues. The CDR3 nucleotides read TGTGCCAGCAGCCCCCATTCCAGGGGGCAAGAGACCCAGTACTTC. Translating it yields CASSPHSRGQETQYF.

V is TRBV5-1 and J is TRBJ1-1; 7 nucleotides match TRBD1. J gave up 4 bases and V 1 base, and 7 bases lay outside the gene matches. CDR1 is SGHRS and CDR2 is YFSETQ in the germline V gene. The CDR3 is 15 amino acids. CDR3 sequence: CASSLRAAGGTEAFF. The CDR3 nucleotides read TGCGCCAGCAGCTTGCGGGCCGCAGGGGGCACTGAAGCTTTCTTT.

V and J are TRBV10-3 and TRBJ2-6; D possibly corresponds to TRBD1 (6 bases). The germline V gene encodes CDR1 ENHRY and CDR2 SYGVKD. V lost 10 bases, J lost 8 bases, and 15 bases lay in between. The CDR3 sequence is 13 residues long. The CDR3 DNA is TGTGCCACCCGGACAGAAAGGACCAACGTCCTGACTTTC. Translating it yields CATRTERTNVLTF.

The chain carries TRBV6-5 and TRBJ1-5; no definite D call. Trimming pared 5 bases from V and 0 bases from J, leaving 17 bases between. This CDR3 region has 17 residues. CDR1 is MNHEY, CDR2 SVGAGI, per germline. CDR3 region: CASSHRPPSISNQPQHF. The CDR3 nucleotides read TGTGCCAGCAGTCACCGGCCGCCAAGCATTAGCAATCAGCCCCAGCATTTT.

This clonotype was observed many times. The gene calls are TRBV7-2 and TRBJ1-1; TRBD1 agrees at 9 bases. The V gene's germline CDR1 is SGHTA and CDR2 FQGNSA. Germline trimming cut 5 bases from V and 6 bases from J; bases unmatched to any gene: 4. The CDR3 totals 13 residues. CDR3 in DNA: TGTGCCAGCAGCACGGGACAGGGCGCTGAAGCTTTCTTT. Its translation: CASSTGQGAEAFF. Filled out from reference TRBV7-2 and TRBJ1-1, the complete variable domain reads GAGVSQSPSNKVTEKGKDVELRCDPISGHTALYWYRQSLGQGLEFLIYFQGNSAPDKSGLPSDRFSAERTGGSVSTLTIQRTQQEDSAVYLCASSTGQGAEAFFGQGTRLTVV.

The chain is built from TRBV11-1 and TRBJ2-1, with TRBD2 matching over 12 bases. Germline values: CDR1 SGHAT, CDR2 FQDESV (reference sequence). The CDR3 has 16 residues. V lost 6 bases, J lost 5 bases, and 8 bases stayed unmatched. For the CDR3, the DNA is TGTGCCAGCAGTTTCTCGACTAGCGGGGGTCACAATGAGCAGTTCTTC. Amino acid sequence: CASSFSTSGGHNEQFF. Supplemented by reference TRBV11-1 and TRBJ2-1, the full variable domain reads EAEVAQSPRYKITEKSQAVAFWCDPISGHATLYWYRQILGQGPELLVQFQDESVVDDSQLPKDRFSAERLKGVDSTLKIQPAELGDSAMYLCASSFSTSGGHNEQFFGPGTRLTVL.

This clonotype was counted only a few times. The chain combines TRBV3-1 with TRBJ2-4; TRBD1 or TRBD2 may be the D gene (5 bases each). Per germline, CDR1 LGHDT and CDR2 YNNKEL (reference sequence). This CDR3 comprises 15 residues. With 0 bases removed from V and 13 bases from J, the gap between germline ends came to 19 bases. The CDR3 coding sequence is TGTGCCAGCAGCCAAGAGTTCGGACTGGACACGGAACAGTACTTC. Its translation is CASSQEFGLDTEQYF.

This clonotype showed up just a few times. The chain joins TRBV4-2 to TRBJ2-7; a possible D gene is TRBD2 (6 bases). Trimming took off 0 bases at V and 0 bases at J, with 15 bases between the two ends. CDR1 and CDR2 from the germline V gene are LGHNA and YNFKEQ. This CDR3 comprises 17 residues. The CDR3 protein is CASSQEMDGGDSYEQYF. DNA of the CDR3: TGTGCCAGCAGCCAAGAGATGGACGGGGGTGACTCCTACGAGCAGTACTTC.

This chain joins TRBV12-3 or TRBV12-4 and TRBJ1-5, with D maybe TRBD1 (6 bases). V lost 2 bases and J lost 8, with 10 bases in between. The CDR3 contains 13 residues. CDR3 nucleotide sequence: TGTGCCAGCAGTTTAAGGGGGACCGAGCCCCAGCATTTT. Translating it yields CASSLRGTEPQHF.

In its sample, this clonotype was seen many times. The rearrangement joins TRBV28 to TRBJ1-1; D remains ambiguous. The CDR3 consists of 14 residues. Germline CDR1 MDHEN, CDR2 SYDVKM. V shed 2 bases and J shed 1 base, with 8 bases lying between them. This chain's CDR3 is CASSLNARNTEAFF. For the CDR3, the DNA is TGTGCCAGCAGTTTAAATGCTCGGAACACTGAAGCTTTCTTT.

This clonotype came up a few times. The CDR3 region is CASSMGGGASDEQFF. The CDR3 DNA reads TGTGCCAGCTCAATGGGCGGGGGGGCCTCGGATGAGCAGTTCTTC. This chain links TRBV3-1 with TRBJ2-1; 9 bases match TRBD2. V lost 8 bases, J lost 8 bases, and 13 bases stayed unmatched. Germline CDR1 is LGHDT and CDR2 is YNNKEL (reference sequence). The CDR3 totals 15 residues.

Remarks on this clonotype: A much larger clone lies a single base off, so this may be a read error. The chain uses TRBV5-4 and TRBJ2-4; TRBD2 is a possible D gene (6 bases). The CDR3 runs 15 residues. Germline CDR1 is SGHNT and CDR2 is YYREEE (reference sequence). The CDR3 sequence: CASSPGGAAKNIQCF. DNA of the CDR3: TGTGCCAGCAGCCCCGGCGGGGCCGCCAAAAACATTCAGTGCTTC.

The rearrangement uses TRBV29-1 and TRBJ2-7; maybe TRBD2 (6 bases). This CDR3 has 12 residues. Germline V CDR1 and CDR2: SQVTM, ANQGSEA. Trimming stripped 8 bases from V and 1 base from J, with 12 bases between. The CDR3 sequence is CSIQEGSYEQYF. As DNA, the CDR3 is TGCAGCATTCAGGAGGGATCCTACGAGCAGTACTTC.

The gene calls are TRBV21-1 and TRBJ2-3; the table's D gene call, TRBD1, was not cross checked with the DNA. TRBV21-1 is deemed a pseudogene. The CDR3 loop spans 20 amino acids. CDR3 protein: CASSKLETDRYSTSTDTQYF. The CDR3 nucleotides are TGTGCCAGCAGCAAATTAGAGACAGACCGGTATTCCACTAGCACAGATACGCAGTATTTT.

This clonotype was seen more than once but under ten times. The chain joins TRBV5-8 to TRBJ2-6; D ambiguous. V shed 4 bases and J shed 12 bases, with 14 bases lying between them. Germline V gene lookup returns CDR1 SGHTS and CDR2 YDEGEE. This CDR3 is built from 13 residues. Written as DNA, the CDR3 is TGTGCCAGCAGCGTGACCTATGGCAGCGTCCTGACTTTC. This gives the protein CASSVTYGSVLTF.

This clonotype turned up a few times. The chain links TRBV18 to TRBJ1-5; D is unclear. Germline loops: CDR1 KGHSH, CDR2 LQKENI. The V and J ends lost 6 bases and 5 bases respectively, with 11 bases between them. This CDR3 is built from 13 residues. The CDR3 spells CASSKGRDQPQHF. CDR3 sequence (DNA): TGTGCCAGCTCCAAAGGGCGAGATCAGCCCCAGCATTTT.

This clonotype has a count of ten or more. The V gene is TRBV6-6, the J gene TRBJ1-2; D is uncertain. Germline V lookup: CDR1 MNHNY, CDR2 SVGAGI (reference sequence). Trimming stripped 0 bases from V and 5 bases from J, with 7 bases between. CDR3 length: 13 residues. CDR3: CASSYSTEYGYTF. In DNA, the CDR3 is TGTGCCAGCAGTTACTCGACTGAATATGGCTACACCTTC.

This clonotype was observed at least ten times. This chain links TRBV27 with TRBJ1-2; the match to TRBD1 covers 7 bases. V lost 6 bases to trimming and J lost 6 bases; unmatched junction nucleotides: 22. This CDR3 has 18 amino acids. Germline CDR1 MNHEY, CDR2 SMNVEV (reference sequence). CDR3: CASRHLTGDLFDDNGYTF. CDR3 sequence (DNA): TGTGCCAGCAGGCACCTAACAGGGGATCTCTTCGACGATAATGGCTACACCTTC.